A single sample gave rise to the 20 T cell receptor beta chains below, sequenced in a study of cytomegalovirus exposure and HLA in healthy donors. Sequencing used immunoSEQ multiplex PCR; TCRdb keeps in-frame clones, though not all of them. The sample yields 260,000 or so clones, approximately 90% seen once. The sequencing sample was made of PBMCs. These TCRs come from a woman aged 18-35 years in good health and CMV-seronegative.

This clone has only one observation. The chain carries TRBV5-4 and TRBJ2-5, with 7 bases lining up with TRBD2. Germline V gene data show CDR1 as SGHNT and CDR2 as YYREEE (reference sequence). Unmatched junction bases numbered 19, after V lost 4 bases and J lost 4 bases. This CDR3 spans 18 amino acids. In nucleotides, the CDR3 is TGTGCCAGCAGCCCGAATTTGCGGGGAGGGCCTATTGGAGAGACCCAGTACTTC. This codes for CASSPNLRGGPIGETQYF.

The gene calls are TRBV7-2 and TRBJ2-5, with 12 bases identical to TRBD2. V gave up 5 bases and J gave up 4 bases; unmatched junction bases: 2. This CDR3 has 14 amino acids. CDR1 and CDR2 from the germline V gene are SGHTA and FQGNSA. In nucleotides, the CDR3 is TGTGCCAGCAGCGCGACTAGCGGGAGAGAGACCCAGTACTTC. Its protein product is CASSATSGRETQYF.

This clone was recorded only once. The V and J genes are TRBV9 and TRBJ2-7; 13 bases align to TRBD2. Germline-derived CDR1 and CDR2 are SGDLS and YYNGEE. V dropped 5 bases and J dropped 5; count of bases not matched to a gene: 10. This CDR3 has 16 amino acids. The CDR3 nucleotides read TGTGCCAGCAGGGGCGCCGGGACTAGCGGGACCAACGAGCAGTACTTC. It is translated as CASRGAGTSGTNEQYF. Variable domain in full (rest from reference TRBV9 and TRBJ2-7): DSGVTQTPKHLITATGQRVTLRCSPRSGDLSVYWYQQSLDQGLQFLIQYYNGEERAKGNILERFSAQQFPDLHSELNLSSLELGDSALYFCASRGAGTSGTNEQYFGPGTRLTVT.

The chain employs TRBV5-6 and TRBJ1-2, with D possibly being TRBD1 (6 bases). Germline assignment: CDR1 SGHDT and CDR2 YYEEEE. Trimming stripped 0 bases from V and 6 bases from J, with 18 bases between. The CDR3 consists of 16 residues. This CDR3 is CASSLASYRASDGYTF. CDR3 in DNA: TGTGCCAGCAGCTTGGCTTCTTACAGGGCGTCGGATGGCTACACCTTC. The full variable domain, completed using reference TRBV5-6 and TRBJ1-2, is DAGVTQSPTHLIKTRGQQVTLRCSPKSGHDTVSWYQQALGQGPQFIFQYYEEEERQRGNFPDRFSGHQFPNYSSELNVNALLLGDSALYLCASSLASYRASDGYTFGSGTRLTVV.

This chain joins TRBV7-3 and TRBJ2-2; TRBD2 agrees at 7 bases. CDR1 is SGHTA, CDR2 FQGTGA, per germline. V gave up 3 bases and J gave up 5 bases; unmatched junction bases: 6. This CDR3 spans 15 amino acids. CDR3 residues: CASSLDGRGTGELFF. In nucleotides, the CDR3 is TGTGCCAGCAGCTTGGATGGGAGGGGAACCGGGGAGCTGTTTTTT.

The rearrangement joins TRBV29-1 to TRBJ2-1; maybe TRBD1 (5 bases). In germline, CDR1 is SQVTM, CDR2 ANQGSEA. The CDR3 has 13 residues. The V gene lost 4 bases and the J gene lost 5 bases, with 12 bases spanning the gap. CDR3: CSVGRGIDNEQFF. The DNA for the CDR3 is TGCAGCGTTGGAAGGGGTATCGACAATGAGCAGTTCTTC.

This chain links TRBV28 with TRBJ1-5; perhaps TRBD1 as D (5 bases). V lost 9 bases and J lost 4, with 16 bases in between. The germline gives CDR1 MDHEN, CDR2 SYDVKM. The CDR3 has 14 residues. The CDR3 nucleotides read TGTGCCAGTAAACGCAGGGTCTTGAATCAGCCCCAGCATTTT. This codes for CASKRRVLNQPQHF.

The chain has TRBV5-8 and TRBJ2-1, with TRBD2 matching over 8 bases. V lost 4 bases and J lost 6; bases outside the gene matches: 6. This CDR3 region has 14 residues. Germline CDR1 reads SGHTS; CDR2 reads YDEGEE. The CDR3 is CASSRGLGVNEQFF. As DNA, the CDR3 is TGTGCCAGCAGCAGGGGACTAGGGGTCAATGAGCAGTTCTTC.

This chain uses TRBV28 with TRBJ2-1, with TRBD1 identical over 11 bases. The CDR3 consists of 15 residues. Trimming at V came to 6 bases and at J to 3 bases, leaving 4 bases not matched to a gene. Germline V gene data show CDR1 as MDHEN and CDR2 as SYDVKM. This CDR3 is CASRGQGAIYNEQFF. The CDR3 coding sequence is TGTGCCAGCAGAGGACAGGGGGCTATCTACAATGAGCAGTTCTTC.

The chain uses TRBV6-6 and TRBJ1-2; tentatively, D is TRBD1 (5 bases). Germline lookup yields CDR1 MNHNY and CDR2 SVGAGI (reference sequence). The CDR3 contains 15 residues. Between the trimmed V and J ends, which lost 5 bases and 3 bases, there was a span of 16 bases. CDR3 sequence (DNA): TGTGCCAGCAGTATAGAGAGGTGGGGGGACTATGGCTACACCTTC. Translation gives CASSIERWGDYGYTF.

The CDR3 DNA sequence: TGTGCCAGCAGCGAGAAAGGGACAGGGGCAGATACGCAGTATTTT. Translating it yields CASSEKGTGADTQYF. The chain has TRBV11-2 and TRBJ2-3; 10 bases line up with TRBD1. Germline CDR1 is SGHAT and CDR2 is FQNNGV. The ends lost 5 bases at V and 4 bases at J; junction bases unmatched: 6. The CDR3 spans 15 residues.

The gene calls are TRBV6-1 and TRBJ1-5, with D perhaps TRBD1 (6 bases). The CDR3 covers 15 residues. Germline lookup yields CDR1 MNHNS and CDR2 SASEGT. V was cut by 0 bases and J by 10 bases, with 16 bases left in between. In DNA, the CDR3 is TGTGCCAGCAGTGAAGCTGGGGGACAACGAGGACCCCAGCATTTT. Its protein is CASSEAGGQRGPQHF.

The chain carries TRBV2 and TRBJ2-7; a possible D gene is TRBD2 (6 bases). Trimming removed 6 bases from V and 7 bases from J, with 16 bases in between. Germline values: CDR1 SNHLY, CDR2 FYNNEI. CDR3 length: 13 residues. CDR3 in amino acids: CASRPARAGEQYF. CDR3 in DNA: TGTGCCAGCAGGCCAGCGCGGGCGGGGGAGCAGTACTTC.

The table lists this clone with a few counts. This chain links TRBV28 with TRBJ2-7; TRBD1 might be the D (5 bases). CDR1 and CDR2 (germline): MDHEN, SYDVKM. The CDR3 totals 15 residues. Trimming took off 2 bases at V and 0 bases at J, with 11 bases between the two ends. The CDR3 nucleotides are TGTGCCAGCAGTTTAACAACAGGATACTCCTACGAGCAGTACTTC. The encoded protein is CASSLTTGYSYEQYF.

The chain is built from TRBV10-3 and TRBJ2-1; TRBD2 matches 7 bases. Losses at the gene ends were 6 bases for V and 5 bases for J; bases not matched to a gene: 4. The CDR3 covers 13 residues. Per the germline V gene, CDR1 is ENHRY and CDR2 is SYGVKD. In DNA form, the CDR3 reads TGTGCCATCAGCCCTAGCGGCAACAATGAGCAGTTCTTC. Protein product: CAISPSGNNEQFF.

This clone appeared a few times. The CDR3 loop reads CASSATLGGGQPQHF. The CDR3 DNA is TGTGCCAGCAGCGCCACACTCGGGGGAGGCCAGCCCCAGCATTTT. The chain combines TRBV28 with TRBJ1-5, with D maybe TRBD1 (5 bases). CDR1 and CDR2 (germline): MDHEN, SYDVKM. The germline V and J ends were trimmed by 6 bases and 7 bases, with 19 bases remaining between them. The CDR3 spans 15 residues.

The J gene is TRBJ1-5, the V gene TRBV28, with 8 bases that match TRBD1. The CDR3 totals 15 residues. Germline V gene data show CDR1 as MDHEN and CDR2 as SYDVKM. The J segment lost 4 bases and the V segment lost 6 bases, leaving 8 bases of the junction unmatched. This CDR3 reads CASRIDRGRNQPQHF. DNA of the CDR3: TGTGCCAGCAGGATAGACAGGGGTAGGAATCAGCCCCAGCATTTT.

This chain links TRBV18 with TRBJ2-5; tentative D call: TRBD2 (5 bases). The CDR3 extends over 14 amino acids. Germline assignment: CDR1 KGHSH and CDR2 LQKENI. Trimming removed 1 base from V and 5 bases from J, with 11 bases in between. CDR3 nucleotide sequence: TGTGCCAGCTCACCACGACAACTAGTCGAGACCCAGTACTTC. Translation: CASSPRQLVETQYF.

The chain employs TRBV7-3 and TRBJ1-2, with D maybe TRBD1 (5 bases). This CDR3 is built from 15 residues. The germline V gene has CDR1 SGHTA and CDR2 FQGTGA. Between the trimmed V and J ends, which lost 5 bases and 4 bases, there was a span of 17 bases. In nucleotides, the CDR3 is TGTGCCAGCAGCAACCCTCGACAGACCCCCTATGGCTACACCTTC. Its translation is CASSNPRQTPYGYTF.

The genes are TRBV7-6 and TRBJ2-7; D is perhaps TRBD2 (6 bases). Germline loops: CDR1 SGHVS, CDR2 FNYEAQ. Trimming shortened V by 8 bases and J by 0 bases, and 14 bases separated the two germline ends. This CDR3 comprises 14 residues. The CDR3 here is CASSLAYSSYEQYF. Here the CDR3 DNA reads TGTGCCAGCTCTCTAGCGTACTCCTCCTACGAGCAGTACTTC.